The 8 T cell receptor beta chains presented below share a single source sample, sequenced in a study of blood T cells in healthy people across ages. The use of a sample-barcoded 5' primer and a J-beta primer mix characterized a second PCR of roughly 6 to 11 cycles. TCRdb re-called the 5' RACE reads through MiXCR, storing one row per CDR3 protein. The sample holds just under 750,000 distinct CDR3 sequences, 22% seen once. Sequences were obtained from blood. The receptors come from a man in his 70s in good health.

The chain is built from TRBV20-1 and TRBJ2-1; D may be TRBD1 (6 bases). This CDR3 is built from 16 residues. Germline values: CDR1 DFQATT, CDR2 SNEGSKA (reference sequence). Trimming took 3 bases from V and 3 from J, leaving 18 bases between them. The DNA for the CDR3 is TGCAGTGCTAGTGGGGGCGGGCAGGTAGGCTACAATGAGCAGTTCTTC. Its translation: CSASGGGQVGYNEQFF.

Concerning this clonotype itself: This likely comes from a read error, as the CDR3 has no conserved phenylalanine or tryptophan at its end. It is unclear where the CDR3 begins or ends on the DNA, so no DNA is shown, and the CDR3 is as TCRdb lists it. The V call is TRBV28, the J call TRBJ2-5; the table's D gene call, TRBD1, was not cross checked with the DNA. The CDR3 contains 12 residues when both ends are counted. Looked up from germline, CDR1 is MDHEN and CDR2 is SYDVKM. CDR3: CASSSHPGQLYI.

The chain couples TRBV5-1 to TRBJ1-1; D unclear. The V end lost 3 bases, the J end lost 0 bases, and 9 bases lay between the germline ends. Germline V gene sequence: CDR1 SGHRS, CDR2 YFSETQ. The CDR3 spans 14 residues. The CDR3 here is CASSYPGMNTEAFF. In DNA form, the CDR3 reads TGCGCCAGCAGCTACCCGGGGATGAACACTGAAGCTTTCTTT.

The chain is built from TRBV24-1 and TRBJ1-4; D not certain. Germline CDR1 reads KGHDR; CDR2 reads SFDVKD. The CDR3 runs to 15 residues. V was shortened by 3 bases and J by 10 bases, with 17 bases between the two germline ends. DNA for the CDR3: TGTGCCACCAGTGATCCCCGGGTCAGCCACGGAAAACTGTTTTTT. It is translated as CATSDPRVSHGKLFF.

The chain combines TRBV5-1 with TRBJ2-4; 7 nucleotides agree with TRBD1. The CDR3 runs to 15 residues. The V segment lost 1 base and the J segment 4 bases; nucleotides outside the gene matches: 5. Germline lookup yields CDR1 SGHRS and CDR2 YFSETQ. CDR3 sequence: CASSLRDSLKNIQYF. The CDR3 DNA sequence: TGCGCCAGCAGCTTGAGGGACAGCTTAAAAAACATTCAGTACTTC.

J is TRBJ1-1 and V is TRBV3-1, with a tentative D call TRBD1 (6 bases). V was trimmed by 2 bases and J by 7 bases, leaving 8 bases between them. The CDR3 runs to 12 residues. Germline CDR1 reads LGHDT; CDR2 reads YNNKEL (reference sequence). The CDR3 region has the DNA TGTGCCAGCAGCCAACAGGGGAGTGAAGCTTTCTTT. Protein: CASSQQGSEAFF. The full variable domain, in which reference TRBV3-1 and TRBJ1-1 provide the parts outside the CDR3, is DTAVSQTPKYLVTQMGNDKSIKCEQNLGHDTMYWYKQDSKKFLKIMFSYNNKELIINETVPNRFSPKSPDKAHLNLHINSLELGDSAVYFCASSQQGSEAFFGQGTRLTVV.

This clonotype was seen a few times. This sequence may be a read error, since a much larger clone differs from it by one base. This chain uses TRBV11-2 with TRBJ1-1, with D possibly TRBD1 on 6 matching bases. V was pared by 5 bases and J by 3 bases, with 10 bases between. CDR1 is SGHAT and CDR2 is FQNNGV in the germline V gene. The CDR3 is 13 amino acids. Written as DNA, the CDR3 is TGTGCCAGCAGCCGGACAGTGGACACTGAAGCTTTCTTT. Its protein is CASSRTVDTEAFF.

This chain links TRBV5-1 with TRBJ1-4; maybe TRBD1 (5 bases). The CDR3 contains 15 residues. Looked up from germline, CDR1 is SGHRS and CDR2 is YFSETQ. V was clipped by 4 bases and J by 5 bases, with 15 bases between them. Written as DNA, the CDR3 is TGCGCCAGCAGCGACCTCGGGGGTGCCAATGAAAAACTGTTTTTT. Its translation: CASSDLGGANEKLFF.